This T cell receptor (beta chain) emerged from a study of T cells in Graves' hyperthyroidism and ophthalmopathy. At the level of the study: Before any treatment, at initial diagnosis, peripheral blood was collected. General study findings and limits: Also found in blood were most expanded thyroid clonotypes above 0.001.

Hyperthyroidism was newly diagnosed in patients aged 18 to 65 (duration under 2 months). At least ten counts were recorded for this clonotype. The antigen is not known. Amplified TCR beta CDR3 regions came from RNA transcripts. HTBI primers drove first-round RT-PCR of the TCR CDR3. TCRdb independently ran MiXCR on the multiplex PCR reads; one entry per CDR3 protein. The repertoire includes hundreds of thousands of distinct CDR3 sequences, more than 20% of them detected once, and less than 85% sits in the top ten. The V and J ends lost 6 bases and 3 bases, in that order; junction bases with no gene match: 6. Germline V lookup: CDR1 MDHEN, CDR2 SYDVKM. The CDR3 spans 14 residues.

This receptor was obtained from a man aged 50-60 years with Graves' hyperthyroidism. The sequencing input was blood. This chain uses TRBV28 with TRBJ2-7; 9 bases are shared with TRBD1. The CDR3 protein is CASRGGQGFYEQYF. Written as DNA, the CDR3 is TGTGCCAGCAGGGGGGGACAGGGTTTCTACGAGCAGTACTTC.